Listed here are 7 T cell receptor beta chains from one sample, sequenced in a study of technical replicates of blood from several donors. Method: immunoSEQ multiplex PCR; TCRdb's copy keeps in-frame clones and lacks some. The sample records about 75,000 clones, approximately 97% being singletons. The sample taken for sequencing was T cells isolated from PBMCs. The source of these receptors is a human donor in good health.

The rearrangement links TRBV27 to TRBJ2-2; possibly TRBD2 for D (6 bases). With 4 bases removed from V and 4 bases from J, the gap between germline ends came to 7 bases. CDR1 is MNHEY and CDR2 is SMNVEV in the germline V gene (reference sequence). This CDR3 has 13 amino acids. This CDR3 reads CASSYGSTGELFF. For the CDR3, the DNA is TGTGCCAGCAGTTACGGGAGCACCGGGGAGCTGTTTTTT.

This clone is a singleton in its sample. The rearrangement uses TRBV5-1 and TRBJ2-1; 7 nucleotides align to TRBD2. CDR3 size: 15 residues. The junction had 9 bases not matched to a gene; V was cut back by 1 base and J by 8 bases. The germline V gene encodes CDR1 SGHRS and CDR2 YFSETQ. CDR3 sequence: CASSLSAGPWDEQFF. CDR3 nucleotides: TGCGCCAGCAGCTTGTCAGCGGGGCCTTGGGATGAGCAGTTCTTC.

The V call is TRBV25-1, the J call TRBJ2-6; D is unclear. In germline, CDR1 is MGHDK, CDR2 SYGVNS. The ends were cut back, 3 bases at V and 0 bases at J, with 6 bases in the middle. CDR3 size: 15 residues. The CDR3 region is CASSDPNSGANVLTF. DNA for the CDR3: TGTGCCAGCAGTGATCCCAACTCTGGGGCCAACGTCCTGACTTTC.

This rearrangement joins TRBV28 to TRBJ1-1, with 8 bases fitting TRBD1. CDR1 is MDHEN, CDR2 SYDVKM, per germline. There are 16 residues in the CDR3. The J segment lost 0 bases and the V segment lost 0 bases, leaving 3 bases of the junction unmatched. Here the CDR3 reads CASSLWTGAVNTEAFF. DNA for the CDR3: TGTGCCAGCAGTTTATGGACAGGGGCCGTGAACACTGAAGCTTTCTTT.

The J gene is TRBJ2-3, the V gene TRBV30, with TRBD2 identical over 11 bases. The CDR3 is made up of 18 amino acids. The V segment lost 4 bases and the J segment 0 bases; nucleotides outside the gene matches: 12. Per the germline V gene, CDR1 is GTSNPN and CDR2 is SVGIG (reference sequence). CDR3 sequence reads: CAWNPTSGSFFSTDTQYF. The CDR3 DNA reads TGTGCCTGGAACCCTACTAGCGGGAGTTTCTTTAGCACAGATACGCAGTATTTT.

The gene calls are TRBV7-3 and TRBJ2-7; possibly TRBD1 for D (6 bases). This CDR3 has 15 amino acids. The V gene lost 5 bases and the J gene lost 0 bases, with 14 bases spanning the gap. Germline V gene lookup returns CDR1 SGHTA and CDR2 FQGTGA. The DNA for the CDR3 is TGTGCCAGCAGCCCGGTAGGGGGAAGCTCCTACGAGCAGTACTTC. Amino acids: CASSPVGGSSYEQYF.

This chain links TRBV9 with TRBJ2-1; 7 nucleotides line up with TRBD2. The ends lost 2 bases at V and 6 bases at J; junction bases unmatched: 8. The CDR3 length is 15 residues. Looked up from germline, CDR1 is SGDLS and CDR2 is YYNGEE. Here the CDR3 reads CASSVSSGNLNEQFF. For the CDR3, the DNA is TGTGCCAGCAGCGTCTCTAGCGGCAACCTCAATGAGCAGTTCTTC.